This T cell receptor (beta chain) was obtained from a study of T-cell memory formation after mild COVID-19. The study, taken as a whole, reports: Most CD4+ clones that shrank were in CM and EM, while CD8+ ones turned up in EMRA.

The V segment lost 4 bases and the J segment 0 bases; nucleotides outside the gene matches: 8. The CDR3 length is 16 residues. In germline, CDR1 is SGHTS, CDR2 YDEGEE. A word on this clonotype: Its target is unknown.

TCRdb re-derived calls from the 5' RACE reads in MiXCR, one entry per CDR3 protein. The table lists approximately 480,000 distinct CDR3 sequences, 15% to 20% of them singletons, with more than 9% in the top ten. Sequencing input: PBMCs or a T cell subset sorted from them (not recorded which). This clonotype was sampled from an adult woman who had mild COVID-19 (a few samples of this study predate the infection). Cell type and time point are not known. The rearrangement uses TRBV5-8 and TRBJ2-3; 7 bases map to TRBD1. The CDR3 DNA reads TGTGCCAGCAGCACGGGACAGAAACATAGCACAGATACGCAGTATTTT. It translates to CASSTGQKHSTDTQYF.